This TCR beta chain came from a study of cytomegalovirus exposure and HLA in healthy donors. Study conclusions and caveats: Later analysis identified a missense DCLRE1C variant that was linked to TCR beta V- and J-gene trimming. In presence/absence analyses, roughly uniform sequencing depth across donors was assumed. Information on immune exposure was restricted to one variable (CMV serostatus).

With regard to this clone: Its antigen remains unknown.

The CDR3 spans 12 residues. Germline-derived CDR1 and CDR2 are SSHAT and FNYEAQ (reference sequence). V lost 5 bases and J 5 bases, leaving 6 bases between the germline ends. 13 Jbeta primers and 60 Vbeta primers were used for the PCR. The repertoire was sequenced with immunoSEQ multiplex PCR; TCRdb's copy has only in-frame clones and lacks some. The sample shows over 150,000 clones, roughly 81% of them seen only once. The genes are TRBV7-7 and TRBJ2-2; D gene unclear. The receptor comes from a woman in her 30s in good health and CMV-seropositive. Sequencing was done on a sample of PBMCs. The CDR3 protein is CASSADTGELFF. The CDR3 nucleotides are TGTGCCAGCAGCGCGGATACCGGGGAGCTGTTTTTT.